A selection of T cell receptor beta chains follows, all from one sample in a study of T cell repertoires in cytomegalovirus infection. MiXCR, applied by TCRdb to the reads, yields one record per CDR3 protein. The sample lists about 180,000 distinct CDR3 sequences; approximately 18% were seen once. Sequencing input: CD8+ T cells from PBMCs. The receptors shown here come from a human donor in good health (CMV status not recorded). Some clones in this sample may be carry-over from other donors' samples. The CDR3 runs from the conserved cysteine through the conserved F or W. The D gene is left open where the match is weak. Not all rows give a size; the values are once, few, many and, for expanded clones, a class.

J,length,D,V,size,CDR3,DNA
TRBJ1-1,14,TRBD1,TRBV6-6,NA,CASSTGQGWTEAFF,TGTGCCAGCAGCACCGGACAGGGTTGGACTGAAGCTTTCTTT
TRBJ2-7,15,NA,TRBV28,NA,CASSSLRTDSYEQYF,TGTGCCAGCAGTTCCCTCCGGACCGATTCCTACGAGCAGTACTTC
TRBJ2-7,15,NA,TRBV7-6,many,CASSAGALGGYEQYF,TGTGCCAGCAGCGCGGGCGCGCTGGGGGGCTACGAGCAGTACTTC
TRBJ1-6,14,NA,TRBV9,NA,CASSEEGLDSPLHF,TGTGCCAGCAGCGAGGAGGGATTGGATTCACCCCTCCACTTT
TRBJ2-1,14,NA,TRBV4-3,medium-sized,CASSLRLTGPEQFF,TGCGCCAGCAGCCTGAGACTCACGGGCCCGGAGCAGTTCTTC
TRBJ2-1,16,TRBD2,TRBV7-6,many,CASSLAGAGFYNEQFF,TGTGCCAGCAGCTTAGCCGGAGCGGGGTTCTACAATGAGCAGTTCTTC
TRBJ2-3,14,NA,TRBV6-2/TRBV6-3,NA,CASSLTVPPDTQYF,TGTGCCAGCAGTTTAACAGTGCCCCCAGATACGCAGTATTTT
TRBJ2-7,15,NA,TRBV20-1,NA,CSANSVVADSYEQYF,TGCAGTGCTAATTCTGTCGTAGCGGACTCCTACGAGCAGTACTTC
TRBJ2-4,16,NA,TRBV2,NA,CASSQRRDFGENIQYF,TGTGCCAGCAGTCAACGCCGGGACTTCGGGGAAAACATTCAGTACTTC
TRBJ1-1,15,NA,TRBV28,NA,CASSQTNREYTEAFF,TGTGCCAGCAGTCAAACAAACAGGGAGTACACTGAAGCTTTCTTT
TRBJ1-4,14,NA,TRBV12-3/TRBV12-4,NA,CASSFGGSNEKLFF,TGTGCCAGCAGTTTTGGAGGGTCTAATGAAAAACTGTTTTTT
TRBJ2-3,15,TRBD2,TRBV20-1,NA,CSARGLAISTDTQYF,TGCAGTGCTAGGGGACTAGCGATTAGCACAGATACGCAGTATTTT
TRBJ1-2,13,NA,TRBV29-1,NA,CSVEDGQIYGYTF,TGCAGCGTTGAAGATGGACAGATCTATGGCTACACCTTC
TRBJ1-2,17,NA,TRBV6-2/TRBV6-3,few,CASRGIIGTEANYGYTF,TGTGCCAGCAGGGGCATCATCGGGACTGAGGCTAACTATGGCTACACCTTC
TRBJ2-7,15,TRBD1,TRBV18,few,CASGPGQGYPYEQYF,TGTGCCAGCGGACCAGGACAGGGGTACCCCTACGAGCAGTACTTC
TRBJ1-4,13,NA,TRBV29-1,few,CSARTGGGEKLFF,TGCAGCGCACGGACGGGCGGGGGTGAAAAACTGTTTTTT
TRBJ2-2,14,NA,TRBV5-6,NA,CASSFGLNTGELFF,TGTGCCAGCAGCTTCGGACTGAACACCGGGGAGCTGTTTTTT
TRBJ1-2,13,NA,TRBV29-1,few,CSVEYAGRLGYTF,TGCAGCGTTGAATATGCAGGGAGGCTTGGCTACACCTTC
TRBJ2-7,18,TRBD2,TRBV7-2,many,CASSLAVVTSGANNEQYF,TGTGCCAGCAGCTTAGCGGTAGTTACTAGCGGAGCAAACAACGAGCAGTACTTC